Below, one T cell receptor (beta chain) is given with its context. Its antigen remains undetermined. One base away there is no much larger clone; base qualities are not given. Using the deep immunoSEQ assay, multiplex PCR amplified TCR CDR3 regions from genomic DNA. Extracted genomic DNA from each cell subset was spread evenly across all wells of several immunoSEQ 96-well plates, with each plate serving as a replicate. For sorted subsets, roughly 200 ng of genomic DNA, equivalent to some 30,000 T cell genomes, went into each replicate PCR. Purified libraries were measured with a Qubit 3.0 fluorometer, size-checked on a Bioanalyzer 2100, and measured again with the KAPA Library Quantification kit. A separate single-read 150-cycle Illumina NextSeq 550 flow cell was used to sequence each immunoSEQ 96-well plate. For the original study's pipeline: The immunoSEQ output contained only junctional sequences without quality scores, so filtering could not match that applied to full-length reads. To assign V/J genes and CDR3, sequences were annotated against IMGT germline references using PyIR, a Python wrapper for IgBLAST v1.9. Reads were removed for weak V/J assignments (E-value above 1e-6), missing CDR3, stop codons, out-of-frame junctions, or ambiguous translated residues. V3J clonotypes were defined by identical inferred V gene, J gene, and CDR3 amino acid sequence. Percentage overlap between repertoires was computed as shared unique clonotypes divided by the size of the smaller repertoire. RTK rarefaction, the Chao1 estimator, and Recon v2.1 estimates of unobserved clonotypes were used to assess repertoire richness. For all TCRbeta clonotypes obtained by the gDNA method from a few donors, generation probabilities were computed with OLGA. TCRdb provides this immuneACCESS table in a form limited to in-frame rearrangements. Some clones are lacking; in checked studies, under half of them reflect an unresolved V gene, and why the rest are absent is not known. The DNA was the basis for D and trimming; V, J and clone size are from that table. For this sample the table gives about 1,500,000 clones, of which more than 95% were detected only once. The ten largest clones capture more than 0.9% of the sample.

The source of the sample is a study of shared clonotypes between healthy human individuals (dated by TCRdb to the early 2020s). The study in broad terms: A couple of women and three men aged 18 to 49 years were included in the cohort. Libraries were prepared and TCR repertoires were sequenced by different laboratories using diverse techniques, in order to increase sequencing depth and limit assay-specific biases. For each donor, CD4 naive and CD4 memory were each run on three plates, CD8 naive on two plates, and CD8 memory on one plate. Each donor's leukapheresis produced roughly between roughly 0.94 and 9.5 billion PBMCs. To estimate repertoire size and how much clonotype sharing occurs between individuals, the study deeply sequenced the blood TCR repertoires of 5 or 6 healthy adults.

V is reduced by 2 bases and J by 3 bases, leaving a spacing of 4 bases between them. Counted from cysteine to phenylalanine, this CDR3 has 13 amino acids. CDR3 DNA is the only sequence kept; it has 39 bases, read in frame from the first base. Based on the germline V gene, the CDR1 and CDR2 sequences are SGHAT and FQNNGV. Overall study results and their limits: Incomplete sequencing was indicated by rarefaction of sorted-subset datasets, despite the large sequencing depth. Larger estimated clonotype richness was generally found for naive subsets than for memory subsets. Higher generation probabilities were observed for clonotypes shared by all four sorted-subset donors than for non-shared clonotypes. The small number of donors limited the genetic and exposure-history diversity represented. Based on pairwise subsampling, the degree of clonotype sharing among donors was expected to be affected by sequencing depth. Sampling was limited to blood, and TCR repertoires in tissue likely differ from TCR repertoires in blood. When a handful of donors were compared, the shared fraction of clonotypes was 5% to 6.5% for naive CD4, 3% to 4% for naive CD8, 2% to 2.5% for memory CD4, and under 0.5% for memory CD8.

Donors were healthy HIV-negative adults with no recently reported acute infections or vaccinations. Every donor was a Caucasian adult residing in Nashville, Tennessee, USA. CD4+ T cells were enriched by magnetic negative selection, after which naive cells were positively selected on CD45RA and the negative fraction was taken as the memory subset. Blood was collected by leukapheresis, and PBMCs were isolated by Ficoll-Histopaque density gradient centrifugation and then cryopreserved in liquid nitrogen vapor phase. Analytical flow cytometry was used to check the purity and quantity of each magnetically sorted T cell population. From each sorted fraction, genomic DNA was isolated and quantified by UV absorbance on a Nanodrop 2000c.

This receptor chain uses TRBV11-2 and TRBJ1-4; no D gene is confidently identified. Sequencing was done on a sample of naive CD4+ T cells sorted from blood. The sample's cell subset or site label, decoded: CD45RA+ positively selected. This TCR came from a man aged 25 to 40 in good health. The CDR3: CASSLLANEKLFF. The bases are TGTGCCAGCAGCTTACTGGCTAATGAAAAACTGTTTTTT.